The sequence of this TCR beta chain was determined in a study of identical twins. Of note for this clonotype: The antigen is undetermined.

The CDR3 extends over 16 amino acids. Germline lookup yields CDR1 MNHEY and CDR2 SMNVEV (reference sequence). V lost 6 bases, J lost 4 bases, and 11 bases stayed unmatched. Study results and caveats: Diverse VJ usage suggested most zero-insertion clonotypes were not invariant T cells.

Template switching created a universal primer site, and the cDNA included unique molecular identifiers. TCRdb re-called the 5' RACE reads through MiXCR, storing one row per CDR3 protein. The table records 500,000 or so distinct CDR3 sequences, roughly an eighth of them present only once. This sample was also put to use in a study of yellow fever vaccine responses in identical twins.

This chain joins TRBV27 and TRBJ2-7; 11 bases align to TRBD2. Sequencing was performed on CD4+ T cells sorted from blood. This clonotype was sampled from a woman between 18 and 29 years old in good health. The CDR3 region is CASSVGLAGGSYEQYF. The CDR3 bases are TGTGCCAGCAGCGTTGGGCTAGCGGGAGGATCATACGAGCAGTACTTC.